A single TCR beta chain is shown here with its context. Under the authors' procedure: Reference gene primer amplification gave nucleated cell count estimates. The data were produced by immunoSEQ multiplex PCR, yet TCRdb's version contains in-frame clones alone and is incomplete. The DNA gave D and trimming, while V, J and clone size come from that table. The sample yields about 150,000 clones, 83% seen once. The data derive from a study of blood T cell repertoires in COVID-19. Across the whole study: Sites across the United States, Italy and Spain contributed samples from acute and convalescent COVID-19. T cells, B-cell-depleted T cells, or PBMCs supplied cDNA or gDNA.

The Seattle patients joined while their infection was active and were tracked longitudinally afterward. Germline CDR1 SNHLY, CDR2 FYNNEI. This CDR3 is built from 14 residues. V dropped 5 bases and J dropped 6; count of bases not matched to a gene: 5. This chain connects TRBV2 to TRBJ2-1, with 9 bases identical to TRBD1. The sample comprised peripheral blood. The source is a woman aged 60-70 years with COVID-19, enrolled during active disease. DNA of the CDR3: TGTGCCAGCAGTCCCGGGACAGGGTCCAATGAGCAGTTCTTC. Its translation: CASSPGTGSNEQFF.